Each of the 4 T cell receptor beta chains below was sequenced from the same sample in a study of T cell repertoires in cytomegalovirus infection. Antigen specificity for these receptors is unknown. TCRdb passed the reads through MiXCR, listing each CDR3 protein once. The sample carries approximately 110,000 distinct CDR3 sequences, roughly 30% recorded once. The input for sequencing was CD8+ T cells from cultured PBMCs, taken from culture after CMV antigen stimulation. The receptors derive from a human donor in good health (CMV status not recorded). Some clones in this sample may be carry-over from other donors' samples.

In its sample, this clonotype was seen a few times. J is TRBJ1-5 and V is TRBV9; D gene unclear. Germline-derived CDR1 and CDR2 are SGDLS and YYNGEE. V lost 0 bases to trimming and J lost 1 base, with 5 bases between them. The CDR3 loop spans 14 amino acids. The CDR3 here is CASSVDGSNQPQHF. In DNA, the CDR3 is TGTGCCAGCAGCGTAGACGGCAGCAATCAGCCCCAGCATTTT.

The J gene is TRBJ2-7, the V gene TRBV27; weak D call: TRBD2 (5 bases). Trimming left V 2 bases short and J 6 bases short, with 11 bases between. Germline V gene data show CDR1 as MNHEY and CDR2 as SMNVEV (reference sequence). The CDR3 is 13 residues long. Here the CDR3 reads CASSLQAAREQYF. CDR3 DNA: TGTGCCAGCAGTTTACAAGCGGCGCGCGAGCAGTACTTC.

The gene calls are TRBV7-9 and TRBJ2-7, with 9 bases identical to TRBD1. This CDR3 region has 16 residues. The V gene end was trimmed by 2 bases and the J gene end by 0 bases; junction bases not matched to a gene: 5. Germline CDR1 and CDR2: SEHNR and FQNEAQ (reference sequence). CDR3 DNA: TGTGCCAGCAGCTTATTCGGGACAGGGAGCTCCTACGAGCAGTACTTC. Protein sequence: CASSLFGTGSSYEQYF.

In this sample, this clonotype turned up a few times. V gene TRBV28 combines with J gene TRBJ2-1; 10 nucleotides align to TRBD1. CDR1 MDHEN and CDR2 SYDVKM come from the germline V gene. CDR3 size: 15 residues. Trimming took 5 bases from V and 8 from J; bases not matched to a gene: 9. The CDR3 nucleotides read TGTGCCAGCAGTCCGGAGACAGGGGGCGGCGATGAGCAGTTCTTC. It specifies CASSPETGGGDEQFF.